A selection of T cell receptor beta chains follows, all from one sample in a study of blood T cell repertoires in COVID-19. TCRdb's copy holds only in-frame clones and misses some; the assay was immunoSEQ multiplex PCR. The table records 200,000 to 250,000 clones, roughly 80% of them present only once. The source material was peripheral blood. These receptor sequences come from a woman at least 80 years old with acute or convalescent COVID-19. Each CDR3 is given with its conserved first and last residue. D genes are given only for firm matches. Size tells how often a clone was seen (once, few, many) or the class of an expanded clone, and some rows leave it out.

V,D,J,size,CDR3,DNA
TRBV7-2,-,TRBJ2-1,-,CASSLEHSYNEQFF,TGTGCCAGCAGCTTAGAACACTCCTACAATGAGCAGTTCTTC
TRBV19,-,TRBJ1-5,-,CAVTSGVNQPQHF,TGTGCCGTAACATCAGGGGTAAATCAGCCCCAGCATTTT
TRBV19,TRBD1,TRBJ1-6,-,CASTAGTGEGSPLHF,TGTGCCAGCACCGCCGGGACAGGGGAAGGGTCACCCCTCCACTTT
TRBV30,-,TRBJ2-7,-,CAWSLRLGSEQYF,TGTGCCTGGAGTCTACGCTTAGGGAGCGAGCAGTACTTC
TRBV29-1,TRBD1,TRBJ1-2,once,CSVRTQGASSGYTF,TGCAGCGTTCGGACCCAGGGGGCCAGCTCTGGCTACACCTTC
TRBV19,-,TRBJ2-3,-,CASKAQVSTDTQYF,TGTGCCAGTAAAGCCCAGGTCAGCACAGATACGCAGTATTTT
TRBV5-1,TRBD2,TRBJ2-2,-,CASSDGRANGELFF,TGCGCCAGCAGCGACGGGAGGGCCAACGGGGAGCTGTTTTTT
TRBV28,-,TRBJ2-5,-,CASSGQETQYF,TGTGCCAGCAGCGGGCAAGAGACCCAGTACTTC
TRBV6-2/TRBV6-3,-,TRBJ2-5,-,CASSSEGGETQYF,TGTGCCAGCAGTTCGGAGGGGGGGGAGACCCAGTACTTC
TRBV2,-,TRBJ2-7,-,CASSDGGDYEQYF,TGTGCCAGCAGTGATGGCGGAGACTACGAGCAGTACTTC
TRBV11-2,-,TRBJ2-2,-,CASTRANTGELFF,TGTGCCAGCACACGAGCGAACACCGGGGAGCTGTTTTTT